This passage covers 27 T cell receptor beta chains from one sample sequenced in a study of tumor and adjacent non-tumor tissue in lung cancer. The template was RNA from unsorted bulk tissue. More than 3 cm separated this lung sample from the edge of the tumor. A modified ARM-PCR protocol with three rounds of nested PCR amplified TCRbeta. In TCRdb, the multiplex PCR reads were re-called with MiXCR into one record per CDR3 protein. The sample contains roughly 74,000 distinct CDR3 sequences, approximately 82% of which appear only once. Sequencing was done on a sample of distant non-tumor lung tissue. The receptor set was obtained from a man aged 65-85 years with non-small cell lung cancer.

This clonotype showed up many times. The chain joins TRBV6-5 to TRBJ2-7, with a weak D call TRBD1 (5 bases). The length of the CDR3 is 13 residues. Germline V gene data show CDR1 as MNHEY and CDR2 as SVGAGI. V was pared by 6 bases and J by 2 bases, with 11 bases between. The chain's CDR3 is CASRGLDTYEQYF. CDR3 nucleotides: TGTGCCAGCAGGGGGCTGGACACCTACGAGCAGTACTTC.

There are many counts of this clonotype. The CDR3 DNA is TGTGCCAGCAGTGAATATCCTCAGCCCCAGCATTTT. Translated: CASSEYPQPQHF. V and J are TRBV6-1 and TRBJ1-5; no definite D call. The V end lost 2 bases, the J end lost 6 bases, and 5 bases lay between the germline ends. The CDR3 runs to 12 residues. From germline, CDR1 is MNHNS and CDR2 SASEGT.

As concerns this clonotype: The junction and the germline gene differ at one end; a read error may be behind it. The rearrangement uses TRBV11-2 and TRBJ2-3; 7 bases agree with TRBD1. Germline CDR1 and CDR2: SGHAT and FQNNGV. The CDR3 is made up of 14 amino acids. The DNA of the CDR3 is TGTGCCAGTAGCTCACAGGGGTTCTCAGATACATGGTATTTT. It codes for CASSSQGFSDTWYF.

Regarding this clonotype: At one of its ends the junction is not consistent with the germline gene, which may arise from a read error. The J gene is TRBJ1-6, the V gene TRBV11-1, with 8 bases aligning to TRBD1. From germline, CDR1 is SGHAT and CDR2 FQDESV (reference sequence). The CDR3 covers 17 residues. CDR3 sequence reads: CASSSKRGTGSNPPLHF. DNA of the CDR3: TGTGCAAGCAGTTCCAAACGCGGGACAGGCTCCAATCCACCCCTCCACTTT.

This clonotype was detected a few times. Since the CDR3 does not end with the conserved phenylalanine or tryptophan, this likely comes from a read error. The DNA is left out, because the CDR3 cannot be placed on it with certainty; the CDR3 is given as TCRdb lists it. The gene calls are TRBV11-1 and TRBJ2-1; the table names TRBD2, a call not compared with the DNA. Counting both end residues, the CDR3 totals 13 amino acids. The germline V gene has CDR1 SGHAT and CDR2 FQDESV (reference sequence). Here the CDR3 reads CVSSSGVGNEQLL.

The count of this clonotype is one. In DNA, the CDR3 is TGTGCCATCAGTCCTACCGACCGGGCGGCAAGAGTTTTCTTT. Encoded protein: CAISPTDRAARVFF. This chain joins TRBV10-3 and TRBJ1-1; D gene uncertain. With 5 bases removed from V and 13 bases from J, the gap between germline ends came to 23 bases. This CDR3 region has 14 residues. Germline lookup yields CDR1 ENHRY and CDR2 SYGVKD.

A word on this clonotype: With a much larger clone just one base away, this may be a read error. The chain combines TRBV5-5 with TRBJ1-2; 7 nucleotides align to TRBD1. Per the germline V gene, CDR1 is SGHKS and CDR2 is YYEKEE (reference sequence). The CDR3 runs 15 residues. As DNA, the CDR3 is TGTACCAGCAGTCCCGGACAGGCGACTAACTATGGCTACACCTTC. Amino acids: CTSSPGQATNYGYTF.

This clonotype was counted ten times or more. The rearrangement links TRBV5-5 to TRBJ2-2; 7 nucleotides agree with TRBD1. The V segment lost 3 bases and the J segment 0 bases; nucleotides outside the gene matches: 5. The CDR3 has 16 residues. Looked up from germline, CDR1 is SGHKS and CDR2 is YYEKEE (reference sequence). CDR3 sequence reads: CASSYSTGANTGELFF. Written as DNA, the CDR3 is TGTGCCAGCAGCTATTCAACAGGGGCGAACACCGGGGAGCTGTTTTTT.

As concerns this clonotype: A much larger clone is a single base away; this may be a read error. The chain combines TRBV20-1 with TRBJ1-6; D gene unclear. Germline V lookup: CDR1 DFQATT, CDR2 SNEGSKA (reference sequence). This CDR3 is 14 amino acids long. CDR3 loop: CSTRRASYNSPLHF. In nucleotides, the CDR3 is TGCAGTACTAGGAGGGCCTCTTATAATTCACCCCTCCACTTT.

About this clonotype itself: Mismatch with germline at one junction end may stem from a read error. The V call is TRBV6-1, the J call TRBJ1-5; D not resolved. CDR1 and CDR2 (germline): MNHNS, SASEGT. The CDR3 spans 15 residues. Here the CDR3 reads CASSEGGFGNQPQQF. The DNA for the CDR3 is TGTGCCAGCAGTGAAGGGGGATTTGGCAATCAGCCCCAGCAATTT.

Notes on this clonotype: Relative to the germline gene, one junction end is altered; a read error may explain this. This chain links TRBV11-3 with TRBJ2-2, with 9 bases that match TRBD2. The CDR3 length is 16 residues. Germline CDR1 reads SGHNT; CDR2 reads YENEEA. The CDR3 spells CASSGREVAGAGELLF. The DNA for the CDR3 is TGTGCCAGTAGCGGCCGGGAGGTAGCGGGGGCCGGGGAGTTGTTATTT.

Concerning this clonotype: At one of its ends the junction is not consistent with the germline gene, which may arise from a read error. V and J are TRBV5-6 and TRBJ2-5; 8 nucleotides align to TRBD1. The CDR3 covers 16 residues. Germline V gene sequence: CDR1 SGHDT, CDR2 YYEEEE. The CDR3 DNA follows: TGTGCCAGCAGTCTGAACGGACAGGGACCTCGGGAGATCCAGTACTTC. This translates into CASSLNGQGPREIQYF.

As concerns this clonotype: As the CDR3 is not closed by the conserved phenylalanine or tryptophan, this likely results from a read error. The CDR3 DNA is TGTGCCAGCTGCTCACAGGAGTTCTCAGATACGCAGTATTGT. It is translated as CASCSQEFSDTQYC. The rearrangement joins TRBV11-2 to TRBJ2-3, with TRBD1 as a possible D gene (5 bases). The CDR3 covers 14 residues. Per germline, CDR1 SGHAT and CDR2 FQNNGV. V was shortened by 8 bases and J by 4 bases, with 16 bases between the two germline ends.

The J gene is TRBJ1-1, the V gene TRBV5-6, with D possibly TRBD1 on 5 matching bases. The V end was cut by 5 bases, the J end by 3 bases, with 11 bases between. The CDR3 is made up of 13 amino acids. Germline CDR1 is SGHDT and CDR2 is YYEEEE. CDR3 sequence reads: CASSLWGDTEAFF. The DNA for the CDR3 is TGTGCCAGCAGTCTATGGGGGGACACTGAAGCTTTCTTT.

This clonotype is a singleton in its sample. A read error may explain this, as a much larger clone is one base away. The CDR3 loop is CAIKMGGPSTDTQYF. CDR3 DNA: TGTGCCATCAAAATGGGGGGGCCCTCCACAGATACGCAGTATTTT. The V and J genes are TRBV7-8 and TRBJ2-3; weak D call: TRBD2 (7 bases). Trimming pared 10 bases from V and 2 bases from J, leaving 19 bases between. Germline CDR1 SGHVS, CDR2 FQNEAQ. The CDR3 runs 15 residues.

In its sample, this clonotype was seen once. An end of the junction does not agree with germline; a read error may underlie this. V usage is TRBV13 and J usage is TRBJ2-2; 8 nucleotides match TRBD1. Germline V gives CDR1 PRHDT, CDR2 FYEKMQ (reference sequence). The CDR3 loop spans 16 amino acids. The CDR3 DNA reads as TGTGCTAGCAGCTTAGGGACAGGTTCGGTCACCCGGGAGCTGTTTTTT. Its translation is CASSLGTGSVTRELFF.

About this clonotype: Because it lacks the conserved phenylalanine or tryptophan at the end, this CDR3 is likely a read error. The chain combines TRBV12-3 or TRBV12-4 with TRBJ2-3; 14 bases match TRBD2. After removal of 6 bases from V and 10 bases from J, the junction contained 9 bases not matched to a gene. The CDR3 contains 15 residues. CDR3 sequence: CASRTLGLAGEAQYV. CDR3 DNA sequence: TGTGCCAGCAGAACCCTGGGACTAGCGGGGGAGGCGCAGTATGTT.

This clonotype was seen many times. J is TRBJ2-7 and V is TRBV20-1; 7 bases are a match to TRBD2. The CDR3 length is 14 residues. Germline V gene lookup returns CDR1 DFQATT and CDR2 SNEGSKA (reference sequence). J was trimmed by 4 bases and V by 1 base; bases with no gene match: 7. The CDR3 nucleotides read TGCAGTGCTAGAGTGGTCGGGAGGTCTTACGAGCAGTACTTC. Amino acids: CSARVVGRSYEQYF.

In the case of this clonotype: This may come from a read error, since a much larger clone is one base off. The rearrangement links TRBV10-3 to TRBJ1-1; D is possibly TRBD1 (5 bases). Germline CDR1 is ENHRY and CDR2 is SYGVKD. The CDR3 length is 13 residues. The CDR3 nucleotides are TGTGCCGTCAGGGTTTCGGAGAGGACTGAAGCTTTCTTT. Protein product: CAVRVSERTEAFF.

In the case of this clonotype: The final CDR3 position lacks the conserved phenylalanine or tryptophan, pointing to a likely read error. In DNA, the CDR3 is TGTGCCAGCAGTTACGTCCGGGACCTGAACACTGAAGCTTTCATT. Encoded protein: CASSYVRDLNTEAFI. V is TRBV6-6 and J is TRBJ1-1; the D gene is possibly TRBD1 (5 bases). Germline assignment: CDR1 MNHNY and CDR2 SVGAGI (reference sequence). The CDR3 is 15 amino acids. V was shortened by 2 bases and J by 0 bases, with 10 bases between the two germline ends.

V is TRBV11-2 and J is TRBJ1-4; the match to TRBD1 covers 7 bases. The germline gives CDR1 SGHAT, CDR2 FQNNGV. This CDR3 comprises 13 residues. After removal of 10 bases from V and 6 bases from J, the junction contained 8 bases not matched to a gene. CDR3 residues: CAISNRGDEKLFF. The CDR3 nucleotides read TGTGCCATCAGTAACAGGGGAGATGAAAAACTGTTTTTT.

This chain uses TRBV11-2 with TRBJ2-7; 8 bases map to TRBD1. This CDR3 spans 15 amino acids. Germline CDR1 SGHAT, CDR2 FQNNGV. The V segment lost 3 bases and the J segment 2 bases; nucleotides outside the gene matches: 6. CDR3 loop: CASSFGQGAPYEQYF. As DNA, the CDR3 is TGTGCCAGCAGCTTTGGTCAGGGGGCACCCTACGAGCAGTACTTC.

A remark on this clonotype: Because it lacks the conserved phenylalanine or tryptophan at the end, this CDR3 is likely a read error. The DNA is omitted, as the CDR3 cannot be located on it reliably, and the CDR3 follows TCRdb's listing. The V call is TRBV12-3 or TRBV12-4, the J call TRBJ1-4. The CDR3 is 11 amino acids long, termini counted. The CDR3 reads CASSTREKWFY.

This clonotype was observed at least ten times. V usage is TRBV5-4 and J usage is TRBJ2-3, with D possibly called TRBD1 or TRBD2 (6 bases each). The CDR3 has 14 residues. Trimming removed 5 bases at V and 3 bases at J, with 13 bases between. CDR1 is SGHNT, CDR2 YYREEE, per germline (reference sequence). As DNA, the CDR3 is TGTGCCAGCAGGGAGAGGGGGGAAACAGATACGCAGTATTTT. Protein sequence: CASRERGETDTQYF.

The gene calls are TRBV12-3 or TRBV12-4 and TRBJ2-5, with 9 bases identical to TRBD2. There are 12 residues in the CDR3. With 11 bases clipped from V and 6 bases from J, the junction kept 7 bases outside the gene matches. The CDR3 spells CACGGEGKTQYF. The CDR3 bases are TGTGCCTGCGGGGGGGAAGGAAAGACCCAGTACTTC.

With respect to this clonotype: It may be a read error: a sequence one base away is much more abundant. The chain carries TRBV20-1 and TRBJ1-2; perhaps TRBD1 as D (5 bases). The CDR3 spans 14 residues. Germline V CDR1 and CDR2: DFQATT, SNEGSKA (reference sequence). V was pared by 1 base and J by 7 bases, with 16 bases between. DNA for the CDR3: TGCAGTGCTAGAGCTGGACGGGGGGAGGGTGGCTACACCTTC. The encoded protein is CSARAGRGEGGYTF.

This clonotype was observed at least ten times. The chain employs TRBV5-6 and TRBJ2-7, with D unresolved. V was clipped by 0 bases and J by 0 bases, with 10 bases between them. CDR3 length: 15 amino acids. Germline CDR1 is SGHDT and CDR2 is YYEEEE. CDR3 nucleotide sequence: TGTGCCAGCAGCTTGGTGAGTCGTAGCTCCTACGAGCAGTACTTC. It is translated as CASSLVSRSSYEQYF.